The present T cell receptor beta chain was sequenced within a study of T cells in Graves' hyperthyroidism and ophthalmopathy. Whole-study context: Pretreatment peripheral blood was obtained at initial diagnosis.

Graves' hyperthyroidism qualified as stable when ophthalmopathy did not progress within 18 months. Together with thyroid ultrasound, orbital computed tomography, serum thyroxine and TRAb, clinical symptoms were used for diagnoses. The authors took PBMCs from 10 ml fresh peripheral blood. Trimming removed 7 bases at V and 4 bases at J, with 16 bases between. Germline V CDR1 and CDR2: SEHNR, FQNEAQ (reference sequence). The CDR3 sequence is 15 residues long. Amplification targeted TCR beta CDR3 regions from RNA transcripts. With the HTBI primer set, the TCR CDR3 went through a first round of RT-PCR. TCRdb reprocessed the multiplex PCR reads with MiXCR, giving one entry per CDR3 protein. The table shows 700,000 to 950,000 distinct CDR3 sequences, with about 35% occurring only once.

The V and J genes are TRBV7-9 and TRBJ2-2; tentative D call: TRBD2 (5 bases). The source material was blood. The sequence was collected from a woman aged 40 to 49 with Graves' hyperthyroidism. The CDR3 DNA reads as TGTGCCAGCATTAAAACTCTAGGAGGCACCGGGGAGCTGTTTTTT. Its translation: CASIKTLGGTGELFF.